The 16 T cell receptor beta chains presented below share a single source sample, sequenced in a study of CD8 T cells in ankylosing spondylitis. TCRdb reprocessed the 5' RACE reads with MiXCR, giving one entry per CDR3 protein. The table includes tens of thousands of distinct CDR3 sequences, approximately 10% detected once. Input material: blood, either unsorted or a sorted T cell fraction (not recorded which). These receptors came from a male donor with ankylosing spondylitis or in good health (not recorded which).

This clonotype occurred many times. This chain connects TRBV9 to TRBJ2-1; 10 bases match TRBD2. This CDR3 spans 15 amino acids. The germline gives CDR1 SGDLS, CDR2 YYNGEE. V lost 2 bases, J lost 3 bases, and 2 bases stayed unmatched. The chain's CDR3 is CASSVRLAGYNEQFF. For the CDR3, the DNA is TGTGCCAGCAGCGTTAGACTAGCGGGCTACAATGAGCAGTTCTTC.

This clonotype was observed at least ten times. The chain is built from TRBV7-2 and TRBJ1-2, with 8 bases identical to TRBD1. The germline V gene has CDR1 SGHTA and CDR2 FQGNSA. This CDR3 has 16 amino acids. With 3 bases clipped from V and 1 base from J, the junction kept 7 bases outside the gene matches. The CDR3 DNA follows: TGTGCCAGCAGCTTCAAACCAGGGGGCCGTAACTATGGCTACACCTTC. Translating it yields CASSFKPGGRNYGYTF.

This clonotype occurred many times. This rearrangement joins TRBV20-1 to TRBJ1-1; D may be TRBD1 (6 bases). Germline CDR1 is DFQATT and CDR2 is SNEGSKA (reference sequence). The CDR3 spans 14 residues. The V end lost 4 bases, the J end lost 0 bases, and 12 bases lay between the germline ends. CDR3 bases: TGCAGTGCTAAAAGGGGGGAAATGAACACTGAAGCTTTCTTT. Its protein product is CSAKRGEMNTEAFF.

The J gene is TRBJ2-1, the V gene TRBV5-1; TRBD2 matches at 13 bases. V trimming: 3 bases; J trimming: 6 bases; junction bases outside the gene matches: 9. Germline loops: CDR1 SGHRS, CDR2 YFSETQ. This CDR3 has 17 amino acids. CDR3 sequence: CASSWGPGTSGVNEQFF. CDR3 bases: TGCGCCAGCAGCTGGGGGCCCGGGACTAGCGGGGTCAATGAGCAGTTCTTC.

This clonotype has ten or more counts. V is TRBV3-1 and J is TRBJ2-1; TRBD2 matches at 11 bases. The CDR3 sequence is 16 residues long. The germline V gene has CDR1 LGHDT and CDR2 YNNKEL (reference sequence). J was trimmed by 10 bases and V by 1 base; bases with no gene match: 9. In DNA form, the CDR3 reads TGTGCCAGCAGCCAAGTTCGGACTAGCGGGCCTCTCGAGCAGTTCTTC. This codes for CASSQVRTSGPLEQFF.

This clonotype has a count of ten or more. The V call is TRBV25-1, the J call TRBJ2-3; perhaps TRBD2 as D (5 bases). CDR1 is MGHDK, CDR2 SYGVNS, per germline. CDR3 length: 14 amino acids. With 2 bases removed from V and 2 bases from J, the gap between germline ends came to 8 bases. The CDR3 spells CASSEISVTDTQYF. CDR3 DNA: TGTGCCAGCAGTGAAATTAGCGTCACAGATACGCAGTATTTT.

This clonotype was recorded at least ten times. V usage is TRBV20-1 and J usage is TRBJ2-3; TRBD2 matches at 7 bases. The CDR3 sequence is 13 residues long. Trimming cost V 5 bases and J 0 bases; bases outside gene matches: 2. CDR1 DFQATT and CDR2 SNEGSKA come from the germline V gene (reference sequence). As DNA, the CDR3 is TGCAGTGCTTTTAGCGGGAGCACAGATACGCAGTATTTT. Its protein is CSAFSGSTDTQYF.

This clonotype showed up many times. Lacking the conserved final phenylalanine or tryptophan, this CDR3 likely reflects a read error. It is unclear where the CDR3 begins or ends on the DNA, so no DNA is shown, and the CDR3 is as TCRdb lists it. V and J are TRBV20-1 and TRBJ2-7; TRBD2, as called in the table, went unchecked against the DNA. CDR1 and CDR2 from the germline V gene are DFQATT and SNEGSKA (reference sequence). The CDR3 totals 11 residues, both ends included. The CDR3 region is CSATLFSGRAP.

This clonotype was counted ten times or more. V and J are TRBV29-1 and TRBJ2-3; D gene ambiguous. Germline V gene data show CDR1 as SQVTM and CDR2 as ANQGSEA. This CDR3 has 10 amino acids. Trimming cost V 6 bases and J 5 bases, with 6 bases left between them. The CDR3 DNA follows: TGCAGCGTAAGTCGAGATACGCAGTATTTT. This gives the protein CSVSRDTQYF.

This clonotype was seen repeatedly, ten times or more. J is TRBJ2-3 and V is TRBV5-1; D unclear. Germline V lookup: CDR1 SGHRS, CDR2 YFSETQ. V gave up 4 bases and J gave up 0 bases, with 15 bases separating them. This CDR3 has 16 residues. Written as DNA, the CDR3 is TGCGCCAGCAGCCTTGGCCCCCTCACTAGCACAGATACGCAGTATTTT. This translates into CASSLGPLTSTDTQYF.

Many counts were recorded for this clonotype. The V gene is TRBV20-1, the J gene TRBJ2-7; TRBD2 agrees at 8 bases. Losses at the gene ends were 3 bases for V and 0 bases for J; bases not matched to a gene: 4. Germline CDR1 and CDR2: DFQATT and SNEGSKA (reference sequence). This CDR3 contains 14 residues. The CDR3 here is CSARSGTSSYEQYF. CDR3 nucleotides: TGCAGTGCTAGGTCCGGGACTAGCTCCTACGAGCAGTACTTC.

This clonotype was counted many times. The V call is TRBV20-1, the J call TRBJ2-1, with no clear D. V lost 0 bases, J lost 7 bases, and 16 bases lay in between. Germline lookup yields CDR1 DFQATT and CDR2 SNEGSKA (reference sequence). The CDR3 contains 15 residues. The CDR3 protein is CSARDAAKANNEQFF. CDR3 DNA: TGCAGTGCTAGAGATGCGGCTAAGGCTAATAATGAGCAGTTCTTC.

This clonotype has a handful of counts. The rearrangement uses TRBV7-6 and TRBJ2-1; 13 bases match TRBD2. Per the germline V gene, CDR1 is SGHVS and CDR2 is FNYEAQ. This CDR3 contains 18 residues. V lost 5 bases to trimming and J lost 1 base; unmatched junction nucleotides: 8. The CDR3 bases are TGTGCCAGCAGCCCTAGGACTAGCGGGAGTAAGTCCTACAATGAGCAGTTCTTC. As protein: CASSPRTSGSKSYNEQFF.

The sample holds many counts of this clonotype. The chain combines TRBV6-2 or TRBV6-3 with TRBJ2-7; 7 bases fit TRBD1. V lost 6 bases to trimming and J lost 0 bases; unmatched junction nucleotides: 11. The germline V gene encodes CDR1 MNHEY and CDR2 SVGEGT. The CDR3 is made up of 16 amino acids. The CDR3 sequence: CASSGAGDSNSYEQYF. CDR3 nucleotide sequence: TGTGCCAGCAGCGGAGCCGGGGACAGCAACTCCTACGAGCAGTACTTC.

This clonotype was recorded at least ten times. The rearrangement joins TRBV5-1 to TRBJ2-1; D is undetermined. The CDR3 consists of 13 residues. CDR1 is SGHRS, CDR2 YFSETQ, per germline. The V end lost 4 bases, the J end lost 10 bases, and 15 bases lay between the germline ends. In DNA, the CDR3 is TGCGCCAGCAGCCCCGGACCCAACGGGGAGCAGTTCTTC. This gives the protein CASSPGPNGEQFF.

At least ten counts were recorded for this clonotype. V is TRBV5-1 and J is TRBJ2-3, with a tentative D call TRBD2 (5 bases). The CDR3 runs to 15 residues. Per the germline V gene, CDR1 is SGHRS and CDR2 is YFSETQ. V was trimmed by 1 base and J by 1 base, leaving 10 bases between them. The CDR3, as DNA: TGCGCCAGCAGCTTGCTTCGTAGCGGCACAGATACGCAGTATTTT. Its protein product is CASSLLRSGTDTQYF. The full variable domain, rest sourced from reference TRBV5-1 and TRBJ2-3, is KAGVTQTPRYLIKTRGQQVTLSCSPISGHRSVSWYQQTPGQGLQFLFEYFSETQRNKGNFPGRFSGRQFSNSRSEMNVSTLELGDSALYLCASSLLRSGTDTQYFGPGTRLTVL.